This T cell receptor (beta chain) is from a study of PD-L1 blockade in urothelial cancer. Study-level background: Of roughly 30 patients, around 25 were males with bladder-origin urothelial cancer. Timepoints chosen for blood analysis were 3 weeks (second dose) and 6 weeks after treatment start.

The CDR3 runs 16 residues. The time point denotes: pretreatment peripheral blood. Only in-frame clones appear in the TCRdb table, and some are missing; sequencing was by immunoSEQ multiplex PCR. The table shows around 60,000 clones, with about 86% occurring only once. The genes are TRBV21-1 and TRBJ1-4. TRBV21-1 is a pseudogene. Source: PBMCs, taken around atezolizumab (anti-PD-L1) treatment. The clonotype was recovered from a man in his 70s with urothelial cancer. The DNA for the CDR3 is TGTGCCAAAATACTAAAGAGGCGGGCAACTAATGAAAAACTGTTTTTT. Translating gives CAKILKRRATNEKLFF.